Sequencing of this T cell receptor beta chain was carried out in a study of blood T cell repertoires in COVID-19. Using immunoSEQ multiplex PCR, the repertoire was profiled, and TCRdb retains in-frame clones only, with some absent. The sample holds about 330,000 clones, about 92% seen once. Germline assignment: CDR1 DFQATT and CDR2 SNEGSKA (reference sequence). V gave up 3 bases and J gave up 0 bases, with 12 bases separating them. The CDR3 length is 15 residues. This chain connects TRBV20-1 to TRBJ2-1; tentatively, D is TRBD2 (5 bases). This sequence was found in a woman aged 30 to 39 who had recovered from COVID-19. Sequencing was done on a sample of PBMCs or T cells enriched from blood (not recorded which). Here the CDR3 reads CSASLDSGSYNEQFF. Written as DNA, the CDR3 is TGCAGTGCTAGTTTGGACTCCGGCTCCTACAATGAGCAGTTCTTC.